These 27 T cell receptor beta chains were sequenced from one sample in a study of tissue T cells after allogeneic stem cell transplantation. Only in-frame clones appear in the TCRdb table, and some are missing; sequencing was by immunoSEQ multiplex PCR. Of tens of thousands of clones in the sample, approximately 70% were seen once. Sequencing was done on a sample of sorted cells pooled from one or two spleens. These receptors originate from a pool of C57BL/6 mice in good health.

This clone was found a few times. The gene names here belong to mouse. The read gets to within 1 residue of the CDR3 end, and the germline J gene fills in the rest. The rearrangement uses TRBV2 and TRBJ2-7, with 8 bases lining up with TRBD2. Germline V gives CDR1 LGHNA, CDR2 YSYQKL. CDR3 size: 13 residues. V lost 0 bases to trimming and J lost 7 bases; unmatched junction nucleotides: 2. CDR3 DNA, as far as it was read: TGTGCCAGCAGCCAAGATGGGGGGGTCGAACAGTAC. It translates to CASSQDGGVEQY. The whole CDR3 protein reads CASSQDGGVEQYF.

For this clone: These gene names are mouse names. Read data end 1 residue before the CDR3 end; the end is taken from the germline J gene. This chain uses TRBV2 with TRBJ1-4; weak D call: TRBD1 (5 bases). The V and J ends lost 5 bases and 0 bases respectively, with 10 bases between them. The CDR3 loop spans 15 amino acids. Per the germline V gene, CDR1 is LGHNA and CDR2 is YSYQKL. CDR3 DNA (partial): TGTGCCAGCAGCTTGACAGTAATTTCCAACGAAAGATTATTT. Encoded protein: CASSLTVISNERLF. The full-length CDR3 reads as CASSLTVISNERLFF.

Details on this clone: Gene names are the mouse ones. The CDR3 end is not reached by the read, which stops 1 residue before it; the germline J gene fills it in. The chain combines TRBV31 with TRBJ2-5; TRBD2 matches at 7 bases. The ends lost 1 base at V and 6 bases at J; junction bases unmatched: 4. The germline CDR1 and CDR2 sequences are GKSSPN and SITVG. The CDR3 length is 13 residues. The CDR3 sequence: CAWSHGGSDTQYF. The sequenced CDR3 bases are TGTGCCTGGAGTCATGGGGGGAGCGACACCCAGTAC.

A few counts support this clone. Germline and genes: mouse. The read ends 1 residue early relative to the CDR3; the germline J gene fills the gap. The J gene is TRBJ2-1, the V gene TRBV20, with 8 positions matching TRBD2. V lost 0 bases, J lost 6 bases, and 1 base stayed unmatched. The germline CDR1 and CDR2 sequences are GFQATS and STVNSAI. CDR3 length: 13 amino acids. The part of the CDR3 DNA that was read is TGTGGTGCTAGGGACTGGGGGGTTGCTGAGCAGTTC. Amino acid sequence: CGARDWGVAEQF. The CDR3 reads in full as CGARDWGVAEQFF.

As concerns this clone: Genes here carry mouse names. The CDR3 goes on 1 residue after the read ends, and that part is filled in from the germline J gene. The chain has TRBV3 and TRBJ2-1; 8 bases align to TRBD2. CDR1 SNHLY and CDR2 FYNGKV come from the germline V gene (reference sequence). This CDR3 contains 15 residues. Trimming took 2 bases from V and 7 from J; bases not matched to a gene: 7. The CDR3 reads CASSLRGGPWAEQFF. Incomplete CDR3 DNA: TGTGCCAGCAGCTTAAGGGGGGGCCCATGGGCTGAGCAGTTC.

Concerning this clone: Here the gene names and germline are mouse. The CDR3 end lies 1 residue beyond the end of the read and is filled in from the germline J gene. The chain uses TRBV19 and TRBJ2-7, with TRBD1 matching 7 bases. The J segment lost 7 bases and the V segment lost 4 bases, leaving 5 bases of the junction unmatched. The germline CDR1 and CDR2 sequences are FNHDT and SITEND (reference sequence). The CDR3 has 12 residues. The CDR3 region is CASSRQGGEQYF. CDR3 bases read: TGTGCCAGCAGTCGACAGGGTGGGGAACAGTAC.

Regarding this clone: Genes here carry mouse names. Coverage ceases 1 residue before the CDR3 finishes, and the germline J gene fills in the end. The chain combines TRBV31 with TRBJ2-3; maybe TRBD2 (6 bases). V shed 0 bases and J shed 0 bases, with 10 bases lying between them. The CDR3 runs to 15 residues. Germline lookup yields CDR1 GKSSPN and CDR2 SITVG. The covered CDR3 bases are TGTGCCTGGAGTCTGGTGGGGACTAGTGCAGAAACGCTGTAT. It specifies CAWSLVGTSAETLY. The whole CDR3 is CAWSLVGTSAETLYF.

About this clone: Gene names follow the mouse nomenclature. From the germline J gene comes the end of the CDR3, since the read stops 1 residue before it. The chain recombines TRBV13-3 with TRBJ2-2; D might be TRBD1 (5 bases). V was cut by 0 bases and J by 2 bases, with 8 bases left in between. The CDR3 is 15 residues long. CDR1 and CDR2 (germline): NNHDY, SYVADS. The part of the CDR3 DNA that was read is TGTGCCAGCAGTGATGGGACAATTAACACCGGGCAGCTCTAC. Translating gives CASSDGTINTGQLY. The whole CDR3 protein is CASSDGTINTGQLYF.

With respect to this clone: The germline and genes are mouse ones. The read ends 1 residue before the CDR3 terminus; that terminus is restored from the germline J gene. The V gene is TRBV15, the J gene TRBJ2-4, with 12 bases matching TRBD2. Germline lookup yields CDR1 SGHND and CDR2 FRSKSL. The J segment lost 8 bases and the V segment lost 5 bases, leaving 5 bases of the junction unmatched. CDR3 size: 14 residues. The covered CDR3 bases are TGTGCCAGCAGTGACTGGGGGGGCGCAAGCACCTTGTAC. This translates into CASSDWGGASTLY. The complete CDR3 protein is CASSDWGGASTLYF. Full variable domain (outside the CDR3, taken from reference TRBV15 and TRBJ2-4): DAGVTQTPRHEVAEKGQTIILKCEPVSGHNDLFWYRQTKIQGLELLSYFRSKSLMEDGGAFKDRFKAEMLNSSFSTLKIQPTEPKDSAVYLCASSDWGGASTLYFGAGTRLSVL.

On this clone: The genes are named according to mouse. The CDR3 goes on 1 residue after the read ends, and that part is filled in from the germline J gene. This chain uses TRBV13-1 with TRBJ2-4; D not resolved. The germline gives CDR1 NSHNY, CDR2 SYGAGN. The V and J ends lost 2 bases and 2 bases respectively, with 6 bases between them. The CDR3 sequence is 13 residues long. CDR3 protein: CASSELDQNTLYF. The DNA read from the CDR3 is TGTGCCAGCAGTGAGCTGGATCAAAACACCTTGTAC.

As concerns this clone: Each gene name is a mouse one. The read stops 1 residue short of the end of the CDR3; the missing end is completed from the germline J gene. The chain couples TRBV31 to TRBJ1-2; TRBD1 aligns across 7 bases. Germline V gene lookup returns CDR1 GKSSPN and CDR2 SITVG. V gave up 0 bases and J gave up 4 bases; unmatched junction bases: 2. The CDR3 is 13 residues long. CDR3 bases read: TGTGCCTGGAGTCTAAACAGGGGCTCCGACTACACC. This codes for CAWSLNRGSDYT. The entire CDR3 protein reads CAWSLNRGSDYTF.

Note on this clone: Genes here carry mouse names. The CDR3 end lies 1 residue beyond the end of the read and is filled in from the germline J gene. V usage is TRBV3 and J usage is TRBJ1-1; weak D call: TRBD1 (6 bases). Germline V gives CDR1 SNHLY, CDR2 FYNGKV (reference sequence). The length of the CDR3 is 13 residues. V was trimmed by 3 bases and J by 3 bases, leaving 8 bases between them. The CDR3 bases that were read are TGTGCCAGCAGCTTCGGACAGTACACAGAAGTCTTC. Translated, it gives CASSFGQYTEVF. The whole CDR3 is CASSFGQYTEVFF.

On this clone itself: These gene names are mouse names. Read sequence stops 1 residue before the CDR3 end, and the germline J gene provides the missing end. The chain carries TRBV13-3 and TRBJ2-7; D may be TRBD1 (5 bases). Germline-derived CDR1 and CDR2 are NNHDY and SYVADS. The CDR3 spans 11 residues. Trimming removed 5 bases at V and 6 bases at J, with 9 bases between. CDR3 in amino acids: CASRAGFEQYF. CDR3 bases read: TGTGCCAGCAGGGCAGGGTTTGAACAGTAC.

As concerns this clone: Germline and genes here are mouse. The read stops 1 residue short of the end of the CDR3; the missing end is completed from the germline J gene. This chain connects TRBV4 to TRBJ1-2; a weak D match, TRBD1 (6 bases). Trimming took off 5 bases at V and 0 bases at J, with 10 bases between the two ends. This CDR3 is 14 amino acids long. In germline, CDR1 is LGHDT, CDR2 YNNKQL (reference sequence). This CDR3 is CASSVQGPNSDYTF. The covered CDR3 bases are TGTGCCAGCAGCGTACAGGGCCCAAACTCCGACTACACC.

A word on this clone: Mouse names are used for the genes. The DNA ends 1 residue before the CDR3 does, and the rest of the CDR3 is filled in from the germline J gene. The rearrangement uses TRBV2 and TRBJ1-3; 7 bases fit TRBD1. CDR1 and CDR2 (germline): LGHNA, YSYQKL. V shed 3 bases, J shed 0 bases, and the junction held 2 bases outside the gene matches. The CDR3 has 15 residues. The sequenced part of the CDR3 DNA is TGTGCCAGCAGCCAGGGACAGAATTCTGGAAATACGCTCTAT. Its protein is CASSQGQNSGNTLY. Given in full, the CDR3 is CASSQGQNSGNTLYF.

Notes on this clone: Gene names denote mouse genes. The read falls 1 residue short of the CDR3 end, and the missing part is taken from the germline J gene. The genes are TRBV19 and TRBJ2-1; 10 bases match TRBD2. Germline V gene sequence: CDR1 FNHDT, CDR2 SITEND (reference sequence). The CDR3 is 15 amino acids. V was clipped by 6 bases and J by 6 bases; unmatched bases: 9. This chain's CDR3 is CASKPPGLGIAEQFF. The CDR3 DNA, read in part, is TGTGCCAGCAAGCCACCGGGACTGGGGATTGCTGAGCAGTTC.

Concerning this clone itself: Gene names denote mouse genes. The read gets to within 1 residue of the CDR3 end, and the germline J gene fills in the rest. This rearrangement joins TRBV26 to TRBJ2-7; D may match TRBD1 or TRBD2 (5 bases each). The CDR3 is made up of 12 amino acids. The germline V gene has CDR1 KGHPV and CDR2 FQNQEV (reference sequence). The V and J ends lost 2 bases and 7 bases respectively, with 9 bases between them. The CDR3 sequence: CASSLDGDEQYF. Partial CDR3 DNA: TGTGCCAGCAGTCTGGATGGGGACGAACAGTAC.

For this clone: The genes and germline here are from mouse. This CDR3 reads CASSQDRGDEQYF. Partial CDR3 DNA: TGTGCCAGCAGCCAAGACAGGGGGGATGAACAGTAC. The chain employs TRBV2 and TRBJ2-7, with a weak D call TRBD1 (7 bases). The CDR3 is cut off 1 residue early in the read; its end comes from the germline J gene. The CDR3 sequence is 13 residues long. V lost 0 bases and J lost 5, with 8 bases in between. Per germline, CDR1 LGHNA and CDR2 YSYQKL.

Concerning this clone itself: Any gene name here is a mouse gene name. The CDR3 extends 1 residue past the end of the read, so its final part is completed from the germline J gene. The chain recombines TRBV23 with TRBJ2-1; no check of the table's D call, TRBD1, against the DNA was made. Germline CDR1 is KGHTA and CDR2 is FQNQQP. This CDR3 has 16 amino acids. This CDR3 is CSSSQSNGQNYAEQFF. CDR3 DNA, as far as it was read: TGCTCCAGCAGTCAATCGAACGGACAAAACTATGCTGAGCAGTTC.

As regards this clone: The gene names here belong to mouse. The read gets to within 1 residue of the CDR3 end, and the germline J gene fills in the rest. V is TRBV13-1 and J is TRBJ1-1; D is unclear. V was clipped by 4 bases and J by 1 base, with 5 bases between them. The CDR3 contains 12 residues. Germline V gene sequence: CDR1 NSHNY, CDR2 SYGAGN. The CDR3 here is CASSLGNTEVFF. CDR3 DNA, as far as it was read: TGTGCCAGCAGTTTGGGAAACACAGAAGTCTTC.

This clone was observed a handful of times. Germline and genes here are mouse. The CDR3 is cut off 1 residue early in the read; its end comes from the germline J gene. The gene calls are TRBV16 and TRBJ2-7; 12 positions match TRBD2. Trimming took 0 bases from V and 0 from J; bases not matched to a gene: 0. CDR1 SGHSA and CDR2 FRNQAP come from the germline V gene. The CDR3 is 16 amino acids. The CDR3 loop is CASSLEDWGGSYEQYF. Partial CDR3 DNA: TGTGCAAGCAGCTTAGAGGACTGGGGGGGCTCCTATGAACAGTAC.

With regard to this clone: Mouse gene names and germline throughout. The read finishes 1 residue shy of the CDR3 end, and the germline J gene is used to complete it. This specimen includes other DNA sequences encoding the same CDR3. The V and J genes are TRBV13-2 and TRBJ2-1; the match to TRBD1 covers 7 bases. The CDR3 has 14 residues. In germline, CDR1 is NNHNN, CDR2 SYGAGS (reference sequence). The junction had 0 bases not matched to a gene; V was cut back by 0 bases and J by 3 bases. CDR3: CASGDAGGYAEQFF. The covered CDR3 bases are TGTGCCAGCGGTGATGCAGGGGGCTATGCTGAGCAGTTC.

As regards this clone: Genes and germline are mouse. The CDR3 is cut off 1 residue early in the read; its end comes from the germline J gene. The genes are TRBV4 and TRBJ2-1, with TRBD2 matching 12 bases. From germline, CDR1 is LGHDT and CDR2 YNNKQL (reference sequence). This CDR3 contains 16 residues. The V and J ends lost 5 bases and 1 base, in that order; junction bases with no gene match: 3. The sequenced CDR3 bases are TGTGCCAGCAGCCGGGACTGGGGGGCGAACTATGCTGAGCAGTTC. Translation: CASSRDWGANYAEQF. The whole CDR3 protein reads CASSRDWGANYAEQFF.

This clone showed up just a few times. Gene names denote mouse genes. The sequenced CDR3 bases are TGTGCCAGCAGCCAAAGGGACTGGGGGGTTGCTGAGCAGTTC. Translating it yields CASSQRDWGVAEQF. The CDR3 in full is CASSQRDWGVAEQFF. The chain links TRBV2 to TRBJ2-1, with 12 positions matching TRBD2. The sequence runs out 1 residue before the end of the CDR3; the remainder is reconstructed from the germline J gene. This CDR3 is 15 amino acids long. The ends lost 2 bases at V and 6 bases at J; junction bases unmatched: 2. The germline gives CDR1 LGHNA, CDR2 YSYQKL.

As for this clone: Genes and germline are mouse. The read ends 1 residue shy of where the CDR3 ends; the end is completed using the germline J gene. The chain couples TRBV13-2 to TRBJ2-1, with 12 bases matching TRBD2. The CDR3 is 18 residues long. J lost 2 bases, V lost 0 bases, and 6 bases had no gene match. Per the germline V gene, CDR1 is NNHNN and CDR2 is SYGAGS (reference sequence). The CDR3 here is CASGDARDWGADYAEQFF. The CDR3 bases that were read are TGTGCCAGCGGTGATGCAAGGGACTGGGGGGCCGACTATGCTGAGCAGTTC.

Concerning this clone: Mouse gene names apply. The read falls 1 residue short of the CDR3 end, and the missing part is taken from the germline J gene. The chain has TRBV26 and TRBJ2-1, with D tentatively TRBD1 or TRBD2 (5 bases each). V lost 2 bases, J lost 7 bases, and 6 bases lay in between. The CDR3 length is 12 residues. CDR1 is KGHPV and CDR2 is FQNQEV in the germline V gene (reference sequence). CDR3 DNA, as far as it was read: TGTGCCAGCAGTCTGGGGGGAGCTGAGCAGTTC. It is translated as CASSLGGAEQF. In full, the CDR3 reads CASSLGGAEQFF.

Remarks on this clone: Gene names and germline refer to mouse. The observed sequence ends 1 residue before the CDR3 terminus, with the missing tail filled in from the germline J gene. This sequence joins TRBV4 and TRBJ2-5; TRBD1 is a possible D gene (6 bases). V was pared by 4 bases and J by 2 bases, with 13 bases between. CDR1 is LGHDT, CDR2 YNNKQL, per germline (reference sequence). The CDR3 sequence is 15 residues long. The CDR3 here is CASSFPGHLQDTQYF. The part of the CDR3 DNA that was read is TGTGCCAGCAGCTTTCCGGGACACCTCCAAGACACCCAGTAC.